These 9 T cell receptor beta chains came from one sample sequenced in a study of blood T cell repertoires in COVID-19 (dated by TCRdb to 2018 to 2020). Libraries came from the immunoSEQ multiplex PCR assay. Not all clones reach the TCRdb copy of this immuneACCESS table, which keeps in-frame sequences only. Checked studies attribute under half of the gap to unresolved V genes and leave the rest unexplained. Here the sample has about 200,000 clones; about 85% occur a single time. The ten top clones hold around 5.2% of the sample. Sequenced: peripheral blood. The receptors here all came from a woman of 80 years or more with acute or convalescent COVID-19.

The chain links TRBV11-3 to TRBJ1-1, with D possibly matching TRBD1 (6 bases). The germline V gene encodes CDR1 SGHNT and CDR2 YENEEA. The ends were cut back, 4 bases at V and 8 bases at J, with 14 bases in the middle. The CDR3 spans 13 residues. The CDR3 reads CASSSNRALEAFF. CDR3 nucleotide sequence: TGTGCCAGCAGCTCCAACAGGGCGTTGGAAGCTTTCTTT.

CDR3 in DNA: TGTGCCAGCAGCGGAGGAGCCACCGGAAACACCATATATTTT. This translates into CASSGGATGNTIYF. The chain joins TRBV11-3 to TRBJ1-3; D is unclear. The ends were cut back, 5 bases at V and 4 bases at J, with 12 bases in the middle. CDR1 SGHNT and CDR2 YENEEA come from the germline V gene. This CDR3 comprises 14 residues. The whole variable domain, remainder taken from reference TRBV11-3 and TRBJ1-3, is EAGVVQSPRYKIIEKKQPVAFWCNPISGHNTLYWYLQNLGQGPELLIRYENEEAVDDSQLPKDRFSAERLKGVDSTLKIQPAELGDSAVYLCASSGGATGNTIYFGEGSWLTVV.

Here the CDR3 reads CASGRGEGEKLFF. The CDR3 nucleotides read TGCGCCAGCGGTCGCGGGGAGGGGGAAAAACTGTTTTTT. The chain couples TRBV10-2 to TRBJ1-4; TRBD1 is a possible D gene (5 bases). Germline assignment: CDR1 WSHSY and CDR2 SAAADI. This CDR3 comprises 13 residues. The V end lost 8 bases, the J end lost 8 bases, and 15 bases lay between the germline ends.

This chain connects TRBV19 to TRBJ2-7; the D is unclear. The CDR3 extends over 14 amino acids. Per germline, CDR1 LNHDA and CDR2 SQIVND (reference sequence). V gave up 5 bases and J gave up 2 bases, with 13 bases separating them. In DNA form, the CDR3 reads TGTGCCAGTAGTTACGCCCGTGGGCCCTACGAGCAGTACTTC. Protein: CASSYARGPYEQYF.

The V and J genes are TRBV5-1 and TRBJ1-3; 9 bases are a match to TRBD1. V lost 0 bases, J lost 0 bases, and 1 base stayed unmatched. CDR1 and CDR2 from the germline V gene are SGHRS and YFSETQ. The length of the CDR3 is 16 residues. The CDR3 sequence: CASSLGTGVSGNTIYF. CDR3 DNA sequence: TGCGCCAGCAGCTTGGGGACAGGGGTCTCTGGAAACACCATATATTTT.

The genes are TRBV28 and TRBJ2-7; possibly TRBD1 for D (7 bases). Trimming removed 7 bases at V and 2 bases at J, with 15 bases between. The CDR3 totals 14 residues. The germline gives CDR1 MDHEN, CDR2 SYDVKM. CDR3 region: CASIARGETYEQYF. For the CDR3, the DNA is TGTGCCAGCATAGCCAGGGGGGAAACCTACGAGCAGTACTTC.

The DNA of the CDR3 is TGTGCCAGCAGTTTAGGGGCGTTTAGGGAAAAACTGTTTTTT. As protein: CASSLGAFREKLFF. The V gene is TRBV28, the J gene TRBJ1-4; TRBD1 is a possible D gene (5 bases). Trimming shortened V by 2 bases and J by 8 bases, and 12 bases separated the two germline ends. This CDR3 has 14 residues. CDR1 and CDR2 from the germline V gene are MDHEN and SYDVKM.

The DNA of the CDR3 is TGTGCCAGCAGCCTCACAGATACGCAGTATTTT. Protein: CASSLTDTQYF. The V gene is TRBV25-1, the J gene TRBJ2-3; D uncertain. The CDR3 has 11 residues. V lost 6 bases to trimming and J lost 2 bases, with 3 bases between them. Germline CDR1 MGHDK, CDR2 SYGVNS.

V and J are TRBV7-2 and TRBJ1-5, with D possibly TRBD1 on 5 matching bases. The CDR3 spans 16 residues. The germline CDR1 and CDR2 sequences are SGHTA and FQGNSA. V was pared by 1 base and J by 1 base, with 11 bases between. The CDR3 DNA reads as TGTGCCAGCAGCTTAGAGGGGCACTCAAGCAATCAGCCCCAGCATTTT. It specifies CASSLEGHSSNQPQHF. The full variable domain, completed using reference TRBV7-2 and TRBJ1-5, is GAGVSQSPSNKVTEKGKDVELRCDPISGHTALYWYRQSLGQGLEFLIYFQGNSAPDKSGLPSDRFSAERTGGSVSTLTIQRTQQEDSAVYLCASSLEGHSSNQPQHFGDGTRLSIL.